These 24 T cell receptor beta chains were sequenced from one sample in a study of PD-L1 blockade in urothelial cancer. Profiling relied on immunoSEQ multiplex PCR, and the TCRdb table lists in-frame clones only, not all of them. The profile shows about 37,000 clones, roughly 84% of them singletons. Time point of the sample: pretreatment peripheral blood. The sequencing here drew on PBMCs, taken around atezolizumab (anti-PD-L1) treatment. These receptors originate from a man aged 55 to 70 with urothelial cancer.

This clone was found a few times. This chain joins TRBV7-3 and TRBJ2-7, with 14 bases identical to TRBD2. CDR3 length: 15 amino acids. CDR1 is SGHTA, CDR2 FQGTGA, per germline. Trimming at V came to 5 bases and at J to 5 bases, leaving 5 bases not matched to a gene. The CDR3 nucleotides are TGTGCCAGCAGCCACAGACTAGCGGGAGGGGACGAGCAGTACTTC. This sequence encodes CASSHRLAGGDEQYF.

The chain recombines TRBV28 with TRBJ1-1; D is ambiguous. Germline V CDR1 and CDR2: MDHEN, SYDVKM. The CDR3 has 13 amino acids. Trimming removed 2 bases at V and 5 bases at J, with 9 bases between. CDR3 in amino acids: CASSLPGGTEAFF. CDR3 sequence (DNA): TGTGCCAGCAGTTTACCGGGAGGGACTGAAGCTTTCTTT.

The sample holds one count of this clone. The gene calls are TRBV7-6 and TRBJ1-1, with unresolved D. Germline-derived CDR1 and CDR2 are SGHVS and FNYEAQ. CDR3 size: 15 residues. Trimming pared 1 base from V and 3 bases from J, leaving 12 bases between. The chain's CDR3 is CASSLDTRYDTEAFF. CDR3 nucleotide sequence: TGTGCCAGCAGCTTAGACACCCGTTATGACACTGAAGCTTTCTTT. Filled out from reference TRBV7-6 and TRBJ1-1, the complete variable domain reads GAGVSQSPRYKVTKRGQDVALRCDPISGHVSLYWYRQALGQGPEFLTYFNYEAQQDKSGLPNDRFSAERPEGSISTLTIQRTEQRDSAMYRCASSLDTRYDTEAFFGQGTRLTVV.

The chain carries TRBV7-2 and TRBJ2-7; TRBD2 agrees at 10 bases. Germline V gene lookup returns CDR1 SGHTA and CDR2 FQGNSA. V lost 6 bases to trimming and J lost 0 bases; unmatched junction nucleotides: 8. The CDR3 has 16 amino acids. The CDR3 sequence: CASRYQLAGSSYEQYF. The CDR3 DNA follows: TGTGCCAGCAGGTACCAACTAGCGGGAAGCTCCTACGAGCAGTACTTC.

Only one count was recorded for this clone. The chain has TRBV11-1 and TRBJ2-7, with TRBD1 matching 7 bases. V lost 5 bases, J lost 2 bases, and 9 bases stayed unmatched. The CDR3 contains 15 residues. CDR1 and CDR2 (germline): SGHAT, FQDESV (reference sequence). In DNA, the CDR3 is TGTGCCAGCAGCGTCGACAGGGTTGGCACCTACGAGCAGTACTTC. The encoded protein is CASSVDRVGTYEQYF.

The chain has TRBV5-1 and TRBJ1-4, with TRBD1 matching 7 bases. The CDR3 runs to 15 residues. J gave up 0 bases and V 3 bases, and 2 bases lay outside the gene matches. The germline V gene encodes CDR1 SGHRS and CDR2 YFSETQ. CDR3 DNA sequence: TGCGCCAGCAGCTGGGGACAGACAACTAATGAAAAACTGTTTTTT. Protein sequence: CASSWGQTTNEKLFF.

The V gene is TRBV6-5, the J gene TRBJ1-2, with D perhaps TRBD1 (6 bases). Trimming pared 6 bases from V and 0 bases from J, leaving 11 bases between. In germline, CDR1 is MNHEY, CDR2 SVGAGI. This CDR3 contains 14 residues. CDR3 amino acids: CASRDRTSNYGYTF. The CDR3 bases are TGTGCCAGCAGAGACAGGACCTCTAACTATGGCTACACCTTC.

The gene calls are TRBV25-1 and TRBJ1-4; 11 positions match TRBD1. Germline CDR1 is MGHDK and CDR2 is SYGVNS. This CDR3 is built from 13 residues. Trimming cost V 6 bases and J 7 bases; bases outside gene matches: 1. The CDR3 sequence: CASRDRGREKLFF. DNA of the CDR3: TGTGCCAGCAGGGACAGGGGGCGTGAAAAACTGTTTTTT.

The sample holds a few counts of this clone. This chain joins TRBV7-3 and TRBJ2-3; TRBD1 matches at 10 bases. The CDR3 is 16 residues long. The V gene end was trimmed by 5 bases and the J gene end by 1 base; junction bases not matched to a gene: 6. From germline, CDR1 is SGHTA and CDR2 FQGTGA. Here the CDR3 reads CASSARQGAGTDTQYF. The CDR3 nucleotides read TGTGCCAGCAGCGCAAGACAGGGGGCTGGCACAGATACGCAGTATTTT.

This clone appeared a few times. The gene calls are TRBV11-2 and TRBJ2-7, with 12 bases aligning to TRBD1. In germline, CDR1 is SGHAT, CDR2 FQNNGV. This CDR3 is 16 amino acids long. Trimming at V came to 4 bases and at J to 7 bases, leaving 11 bases not matched to a gene. CDR3 DNA: TGTGCCAGCAGCTCAATCCCGGGACAGGGGGCGCGAGAGCAGTACTTC. Translation: CASSSIPGQGAREQYF.

This clone was counted only a few times. This chain joins TRBV29-1 and TRBJ2-5; TRBD1 might be the D (5 bases). There are 11 residues in the CDR3. Germline V gives CDR1 SQVTM, CDR2 ANQGSEA. V was trimmed by 4 bases and J by 3 bases, leaving 6 bases between them. CDR3 region: CSVGQKETQYF. As DNA, the CDR3 is TGCAGCGTTGGACAGAAAGAGACCCAGTACTTC. The full variable domain, in which reference TRBV29-1 and TRBJ2-5 provide the parts outside the CDR3, is SAVISQKPSRDICQRGTSLTIQCQVDSQVTMMFWYRQQPGQSLTLIATANQGSEATYESGFVIDKFPISRPNLTFSTLTVSNMSPEDSSIYLCSVGQKETQYFGPGTRLLVL.

The V gene is TRBV7-8, the J gene TRBJ1-2, with D maybe TRBD1 (5 bases). Germline V lookup: CDR1 SGHVS, CDR2 FQNEAQ. V was cut by 0 bases and J by 5 bases, with 13 bases left in between. The CDR3 length is 15 residues. Here the CDR3 reads CASSLATGTSYGYTF. In DNA form, the CDR3 reads TGTGCCAGCAGCTTAGCGACCGGGACTTCTTATGGCTACACCTTC.

The chain uses TRBV6-1 and TRBJ2-3; 8 bases map to TRBD2. This CDR3 region has 14 residues. CDR1 and CDR2 (germline): MNHNS, SASEGT. J gave up 2 bases and V 5 bases, and 3 bases lay outside the gene matches. The CDR3 sequence is CASSSAGDTDTQYF. The CDR3 DNA sequence: TGTGCCAGCAGTTCAGCGGGGGACACAGATACGCAGTATTTT.

This chain links TRBV19 with TRBJ1-3; 8 nucleotides line up with TRBD1. Looked up from germline, CDR1 is LNHDA and CDR2 is SQIVND (reference sequence). The junction had 9 bases not matched to a gene; V was cut back by 5 bases and J by 3 bases. The CDR3 is 16 amino acids. The CDR3 bases are TGTGCCAGTAGTCACCGGACAGGGCTTAGTGGAAACACCATATATTTT. It is translated as CASSHRTGLSGNTIYF.

The rearrangement joins TRBV5-1 to TRBJ1-4; D may be TRBD1 (5 bases). The germline CDR1 and CDR2 sequences are SGHRS and YFSETQ. This CDR3 has 15 residues. The V gene lost 4 bases and the J gene lost 3 bases, with 13 bases spanning the gap. CDR3 amino acids: CASSPGRGANEKLFF. DNA for the CDR3: TGCGCCAGCAGCCCGGGACGGGGGGCTAATGAAAAACTGTTTTTT.

The chain couples TRBV30 to TRBJ2-7, with 9 bases matching TRBD1. Germline CDR1 and CDR2: GTSNPN and SVGIG (reference sequence). V gave up 4 bases and J gave up 2 bases; unmatched junction bases: 6. There are 14 residues in the CDR3. The CDR3 DNA reads as TGTGCCTGGAATCCGGGACAGGGAGCCTACGAGCAGTACTTC. This sequence encodes CAWNPGQGAYEQYF.

The J gene is TRBJ2-5, the V gene TRBV11-2; 10 nucleotides align to TRBD2. V gave up 1 base and J gave up 4 bases; unmatched junction bases: 6. Germline V gives CDR1 SGHAT, CDR2 FQNNGV. This CDR3 is 16 amino acids long. CDR3 residues: CASSLVGRLAGETQYF. CDR3 DNA: TGTGCCAGCAGCTTAGTGGGGAGACTAGCGGGAGAGACCCAGTACTTC.

This chain joins TRBV7-2 and TRBJ2-2; 10 bases are a match to TRBD2. The CDR3 consists of 14 residues. The germline V gene encodes CDR1 SGHTA and CDR2 FQGNSA. With V trimmed by 5 bases and J by 6 bases, 3 bases remained unmatched. In DNA form, the CDR3 reads TGTGCCAGCAGCCGGACTAGCGGCCCCGGGGAGCTGTTTTTT. Translation gives CASSRTSGPGELFF.

The J gene is TRBJ2-5, the V gene TRBV30, with TRBD2 matching over 9 bases. V trimming: 0 bases; J trimming: 4 bases; junction bases outside the gene matches: 9. CDR3 length: 16 residues. Germline CDR1 is GTSNPN and CDR2 is SVGIG (reference sequence). The CDR3 nucleotides read TGTGCCTGGAGTGTACCGGCGGGAGGGCCTTCAGAGACCCAGTACTTC. It yields the protein CAWSVPAGGPSETQYF.

The chain employs TRBV10-3 and TRBJ1-2; maybe TRBD1 (6 bases). The V end was cut by 2 bases, the J end by 8 bases, with 15 bases between. The CDR3 loop spans 14 amino acids. CDR1 ENHRY and CDR2 SYGVKD come from the germline V gene. Here the CDR3 DNA reads TGTGCCATCAGTGAGCAACAGGGATATAGGGGCTACACCTTC. Amino acid sequence: CAISEQQGYRGYTF.

The J gene is TRBJ2-1, the V gene TRBV7-9, with 10 bases identical to TRBD1. Germline CDR1 reads SEHNR; CDR2 reads FQNEAQ (reference sequence). V gave up 4 bases and J gave up 7 bases; unmatched junction bases: 7. The CDR3 spans 15 residues. The CDR3: CASSYDRGRENEQFF. The CDR3 region has the DNA TGTGCCAGCAGCTACGACAGGGGGCGCGAAAATGAGCAGTTCTTC.

The chain uses TRBV7-2 and TRBJ2-7; 9 bases agree with TRBD2. This CDR3 spans 15 amino acids. Germline V gene data show CDR1 as SGHTA and CDR2 as FQGNSA. J was trimmed by 2 bases and V by 4 bases; bases with no gene match: 6. In nucleotides, the CDR3 is TGTGCCAGCAGCTCCCGGACTAGCGAGACCTACGAGCAGTACTTC. Translated, it gives CASSSRTSETYEQYF.

This rearrangement joins TRBV28 to TRBJ2-1, with D possibly being TRBD1 (6 bases). Germline lookup yields CDR1 MDHEN and CDR2 SYDVKM. CDR3 length: 13 amino acids. V was clipped by 7 bases and J by 8 bases, with 15 bases between them. For the CDR3, the DNA is TGTGCCAGCATCCTCGCAGGGGCGGATGAGCAGTTCTTC. This translates into CASILAGADEQFF.

V and J are TRBV18 and TRBJ2-2; D may be TRBD1 (6 bases). V lost 0 bases, J lost 4 bases, and 24 bases lay in between. This CDR3 contains 20 residues. Germline CDR1 KGHSH, CDR2 LQKENI. CDR3 sequence: CASSPPARWEQGTRTGELFF. DNA of the CDR3: TGTGCCAGCTCACCACCGGCGAGGTGGGAACAGGGTACCCGCACCGGGGAGCTGTTTTTT.